This T cell receptor (beta chain) is from a study of T cell responses to AZD1222 COVID-19 vaccine. Background on the study: Second doses that came at about 4 or about 12 weeks were put together. Study-level findings and limits: The CD4 TCRs associated with vaccination extended across spike and predominated at 160-218 and 743-854. Donors skewed white British and female; clonal diversity was possibly underestimated. Nearly half of the spike-specific TCRs reportedly recognize variant regions that carry no mutations.

Clones were read by immunoSEQ multiplex PCR, and TCRdb kept only the in-frame ones, dropping some. The sample holds about 100,000 clones, 65% to 90% seen once. The CDR3 is made up of 16 amino acids. The V gene lost 4 bases and the J gene lost 0 bases, with 13 bases spanning the gap. CDR1 is MNHEY, CDR2 SVGAGI, per germline. Note on this clone: Antigen: not known.

This material consisted of peripheral blood, taken on day 0 of AZD1222 vaccination. The V and J genes are TRBV6-5 and TRBJ1-5; tentative D call: TRBD1 (5 bases). The receptor comes from an adult in good health. The CDR3 bases are TGTGCCAGCAGTTTACTGGGGGGGGATAGCAATCAGCCCCAGCATTTT. Amino acid sequence: CASSLLGGDSNQPQHF.